The 7 T cell receptor beta chains below all came from one sample that was sequenced in a study of T cell repertoires in cytomegalovirus infection. TCRdb used MiXCR to reprocess the reads, holding one entry per CDR3 protein. The sample records 350,000 to 550,000 distinct CDR3 sequences, roughly a third being singletons. The sequenced sample was PBMCs. Receptors were obtained from a human donor in good health (CMV status not recorded). Some clones in this sample may be carry-over from other donors' samples.

J is TRBJ1-3 and V is TRBV5-5; D is undetermined. The V end was cut by 3 bases, the J end by 1 base, with 11 bases between. CDR1 SGHKS and CDR2 YYEKEE come from the germline V gene (reference sequence). The CDR3 contains 15 residues. In DNA, the CDR3 is TGTGCCAGCAGCTCCGTGAGATTGTCTGGAAACACCATATATTTT. This translates into CASSSVRLSGNTIYF.

Concerning this clonotype itself: This may be a read error, as it is one base from a much larger clone. The gene calls are TRBV7-6 and TRBJ2-2; unclear D gene. The CDR3 consists of 16 residues. Germline CDR1 is SGHVS and CDR2 is FNYEAQ. The CDR3 sequence is CTSSLKVLTNTGELFF. For the CDR3, the DNA is TGTACCAGCAGCTTAAAGGTCCTAACGAACACCGGGGAGCTGTTTTTT.

V gene TRBV15 combines with J gene TRBJ2-1, with TRBD2 matching 7 bases. The CDR3 totals 14 residues. Germline loops: CDR1 LNHNV, CDR2 YYDKDF (reference sequence). J lost 5 bases, V lost 1 base, and 2 bases had no gene match. CDR3 bases: TGTGCCACCAGCAGAGTACGGGAGGACAATGAGCAGTTCTTC. It specifies CATSRVREDNEQFF.

There are a few counts of this clonotype. The chain joins TRBV4-1 to TRBJ2-5; D is possibly TRBD2 (6 bases). The CDR3 totals 18 residues. Trimming took off 0 bases at V and 5 bases at J, with 22 bases between the two ends. Germline CDR1 MGHRA, CDR2 YSYEKL. CDR3 DNA: TGCGCCAGCAGCCAAGAGACGCCCTTTGGAGGGGCCGGGGAGACCCAGTACTTC. Translating it yields CASSQETPFGGAGETQYF.

V and J are TRBV2 and TRBJ2-7, with TRBD2 matching over 9 bases. V lost 6 bases, J lost 5 bases, and 8 bases stayed unmatched. The CDR3 extends over 14 amino acids. Per germline, CDR1 SNHLY and CDR2 FYNNEI. The CDR3 protein is CASRTRTSAHEQYF. The DNA of the CDR3 is TGTGCCAGCAGGACTAGGACTAGCGCCCACGAGCAGTACTTC.

This clonotype occurred once. This sequence joins TRBV11-2 and TRBJ1-4, with 8 nucleotides matching TRBD1. This CDR3 spans 15 amino acids. V trimming: 2 bases; J trimming: 7 bases; junction bases outside the gene matches: 6. Per germline, CDR1 SGHAT and CDR2 FQNNGV. This chain's CDR3 is CASSLYRGSFEKLFF. CDR3 coding DNA: TGTGCCAGCAGCTTATACAGGGGGTCGTTTGAAAAACTGTTTTTT.

This clonotype has more than one count but fewer than ten. The rearrangement uses TRBV6-1 and TRBJ2-1, with TRBD2 matching 14 bases. This CDR3 contains 16 residues. Trimming cost V 7 bases and J 4 bases; bases outside gene matches: 6. Germline lookup yields CDR1 MNHNS and CDR2 SASEGT. The CDR3 spells CASTGTSGGEYNEQFF. The CDR3 bases are TGTGCCAGCACCGGGACTAGCGGGGGCGAGTACAATGAGCAGTTCTTC.